This entry concerns a single TCR beta chain. These data originate in a study of T-cell reconstitution after alpha-beta-depleted transplantation in children. The V gene's germline CDR1 is MGHRA and CDR2 YSYEKL. V was pared by 1 base and J by 5 bases, with 9 bases of the junction left unmatched. The CDR3 sequence is 17 residues long. Preparing the TCRbeta library involved the use of unique molecular identifiers. MiXCR, applied by TCRdb to the PCR reads, yields one record per CDR3 protein. The sample contains nearly 400,000 distinct CDR3 sequences, about a fifth of which appear only once. The sequencing here drew on PBMCs from the stem cell graft donor, taken from the stem cell graft. The chain has TRBV4-1 and TRBJ2-1; 9 bases map to TRBD2. The receptor's source is a human donor who donated a stem cell graft to a child with acute myeloid leukemia. The CDR3 region has the DNA TGCGCCAGCAGCCAAGGGTCTACTAGCGGGCGTCACAATGAGCAGTTCTTC. Protein sequence: CASSQGSTSGRHNEQFF.